Each of the 8 T cell receptor beta chains below was sequenced from the same sample in a study of CD8 T cells in Susac syndrome. Reverse transcription used about 0.5 to 1 ug RNA and random hexamers. Via MiXCR, TCRdb re-called the immunoSEQ multiplex PCR reads, giving one row per CDR3 protein. The sample contains around 180,000 distinct CDR3 sequences, 95% of which appear only once. Sequenced material: CD4+ T cells from PBMCs. Every receptor here comes from a human donor with multiple sclerosis.

CDR3 coding DNA: TGTGCCAGCAGGGCCAGGGGCGGGGTTTTCGAGCAGTACTTC. Its translation is CASRARGGVFEQYF. The gene calls are TRBV7-2 and TRBJ2-7; the D call may be TRBD1 or TRBD2 (6 bases each). The CDR3 contains 14 residues. CDR1 and CDR2 from the germline V gene are SGHTA and FQGNSA. V was cut by 6 bases and J by 6 bases, with 18 bases left in between.

The chain has TRBV20-1 and TRBJ2-3; 10 bases fit TRBD2. This CDR3 contains 14 residues. CDR1 is DFQATT, CDR2 SNEGSKA, per germline (reference sequence). J was trimmed by 8 bases and V by 7 bases; bases with no gene match: 12. The CDR3 is CSGVSSGSPSTQYF. CDR3 DNA: TGCAGTGGGGTTTCTAGCGGGAGTCCCAGTACGCAGTATTTT.

J is TRBJ2-7 and V is TRBV5-1; a possible D gene is TRBD1 (5 bases). Germline CDR1 SGHRS, CDR2 YFSETQ. Trimming cost V 0 bases and J 7 bases, with 14 bases left between them. The CDR3 totals 14 residues. The CDR3 DNA reads TGCGCCAGCAGCTTGGATGGCAGGGCTTGGGAGCAGTACTTC. Protein product: CASSLDGRAWEQYF.

The V gene is TRBV5-4, the J gene TRBJ1-1, with D possibly TRBD1 on 5 matching bases. Germline CDR1 SGHNT, CDR2 YYREEE (reference sequence). V was clipped by 3 bases and J by 4 bases, with 19 bases between them. The CDR3 totals 16 residues. CDR3 DNA sequence: TGTGCCAGCAGCTCGGGGGACCGCGCACTAATCACTGAAGCTTTCTTT. The encoded protein is CASSSGDRALITEAFF.

The rearrangement joins TRBV20-1 to TRBJ1-4, with D possibly being TRBD1 (5 bases). The CDR3 has 15 amino acids. Germline loops: CDR1 DFQATT, CDR2 SNEGSKA (reference sequence). Trimming left V 0 bases short and J 0 bases short, with 8 bases between. The CDR3 spells CSARDATATNEKLFF. The CDR3 nucleotides are TGCAGTGCTAGAGATGCGACAGCAACTAATGAAAAACTGTTTTTT.

This chain connects TRBV7-9 to TRBJ1-1; 11 positions agree with TRBD1. The CDR3 length is 14 residues. CDR1 is SEHNR and CDR2 is FQNEAQ in the germline V gene (reference sequence). Unmatched junction bases numbered 2, after V lost 5 bases and J lost 3 bases. The CDR3 DNA is TGTGCCAGCAGCCGGGACAGGGGGGACACTGAAGCTTTCTTT. Translated: CASSRDRGDTEAFF.

The chain uses TRBV12-3 or TRBV12-4 and TRBJ2-1; maybe TRBD1 (6 bases). The CDR3 is 15 residues long. Trimming pared 6 bases from V and 0 bases from J, leaving 12 bases between. The CDR3 sequence is CASSPGTPSYNEQFF. CDR3 nucleotide sequence: TGTGCCAGCAGCCCCGGGACACCCTCCTACAATGAGCAGTTCTTC.

The chain's CDR3 is CSARGRGAYNEQFF. The DNA for the CDR3 is TGCAGTGCTAGGGGTCGGGGGGCCTACAATGAGCAGTTCTTC. This rearrangement joins TRBV20-1 to TRBJ2-1; TRBD2 matches at 7 bases. Germline assignment: CDR1 DFQATT and CDR2 SNEGSKA (reference sequence). This CDR3 has 14 amino acids. V lost 3 bases and J lost 2; bases outside the gene matches: 4.